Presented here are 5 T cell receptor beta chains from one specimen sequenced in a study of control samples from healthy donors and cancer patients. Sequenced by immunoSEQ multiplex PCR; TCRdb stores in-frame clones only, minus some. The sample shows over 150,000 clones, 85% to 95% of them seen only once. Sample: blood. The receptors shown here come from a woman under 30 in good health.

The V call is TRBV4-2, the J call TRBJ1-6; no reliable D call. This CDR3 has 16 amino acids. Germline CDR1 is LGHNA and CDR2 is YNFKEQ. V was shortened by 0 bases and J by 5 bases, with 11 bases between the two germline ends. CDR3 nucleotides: TGTGCCAGCAGCCAAGAAGCTGGCTTTCATAATTCACCCCTCCACTTT. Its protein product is CASSQEAGFHNSPLHF.

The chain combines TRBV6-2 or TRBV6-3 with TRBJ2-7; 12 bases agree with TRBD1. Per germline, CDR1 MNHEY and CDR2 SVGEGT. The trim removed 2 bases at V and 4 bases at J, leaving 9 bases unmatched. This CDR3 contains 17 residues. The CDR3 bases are TGTGCCAGCAGTTACCCTACGGGGGACAGGGGGCTGTACGAGCAGTACTTC. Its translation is CASSYPTGDRGLYEQYF.

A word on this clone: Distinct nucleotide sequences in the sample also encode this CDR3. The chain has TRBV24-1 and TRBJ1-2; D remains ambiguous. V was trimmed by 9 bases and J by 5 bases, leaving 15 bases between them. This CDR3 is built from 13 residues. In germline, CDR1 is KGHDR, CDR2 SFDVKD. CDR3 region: CATLGPPDYGYTF. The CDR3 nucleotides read TGTGCCACCCTAGGGCCTCCTGATTATGGCTACACCTTC.

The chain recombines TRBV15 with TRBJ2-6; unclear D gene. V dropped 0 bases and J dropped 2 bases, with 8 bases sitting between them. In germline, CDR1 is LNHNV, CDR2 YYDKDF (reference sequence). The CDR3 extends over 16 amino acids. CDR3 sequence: CATSRERAPGANVLTF. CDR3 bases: TGTGCCACCAGCAGAGAGCGAGCCCCTGGGGCCAACGTCCTGACTTTC. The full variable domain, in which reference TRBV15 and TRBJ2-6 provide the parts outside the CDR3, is DAMVIQNPRYQVTQFGKPVTLSCSQTLNHNVMYWYQQKSSQAPKLLFHYYDKDFNNEADTPDNFQSRRPNTSFCFLDIRSPGLGDTAMYLCATSRERAPGANVLTFGAGSRLTVL.

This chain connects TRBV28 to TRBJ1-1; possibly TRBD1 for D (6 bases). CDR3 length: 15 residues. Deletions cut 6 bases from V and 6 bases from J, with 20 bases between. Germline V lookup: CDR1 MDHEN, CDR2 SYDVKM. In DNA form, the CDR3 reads TGTGCCAGCAGCACTAGGGGGGAGGGTAACGCTGAAGCTTTCTTT. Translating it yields CASSTRGEGNAEAFF. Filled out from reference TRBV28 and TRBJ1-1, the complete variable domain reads DVKVTQSSRYLVKRTGEKVFLECVQDMDHENMFWYRQDPGLGLRLIYFSYDVKMKEKGDIPEGYSVSREKKERFSLILESASTNQTSMYLCASSTRGEGNAEAFFGQGTRLTVV.